Listed here are 23 T cell receptor beta chains from one sample, sequenced in a study of T cells after posttransplantation cyclophosphamide. Generated by immunoSEQ multiplex PCR, the TCRdb table keeps only in-frame clones and is missing some. The sample has 20,000 to 25,000 clones, approximately 76% seen once. The sequencing sample was made of memory CD4+ T cells sorted from PBMCs. These receptors originate from a woman in her sixties or seventies in good health, CMV-negative, and a related stem cell transplant donor.

CDR3 in amino acids: CASSLAMGGASYGYTF. The CDR3 region has the DNA TGTGCCAGCAGCTTAGCCATGGGGGGGGCCAGCTATGGCTACACCTTC. The V call is TRBV7-9, the J call TRBJ1-2, with a possible D match to TRBD1 (6 bases). The length of the CDR3 is 16 residues. The germline V gene has CDR1 SEHNR and CDR2 FQNEAQ (reference sequence). V lost 0 bases to trimming and J lost 4 bases, with 15 bases between them.

CDR3 loop: CASSFKTGLVGELFF. DNA for the CDR3: TGTGCCAGCAGCTTCAAGACAGGGTTGGTCGGGGAGCTGTTTTTT. This chain uses TRBV5-4 with TRBJ2-2, with TRBD1 identical over 7 bases. This CDR3 is 15 amino acids long. CDR1 is SGHNT and CDR2 is YYREEE in the germline V gene (reference sequence). V was pared by 2 bases and J by 7 bases, with 8 bases of the junction left unmatched. Complete variable domain (other parts from reference TRBV5-4 and TRBJ2-2): ETGVTQSPTHLIKTRGQQVTLRCSSQSGHNTVSWYQQALGQGPQFIFQYYREEENGRGNFPPRFSGLQFPNYSSELNVNALELDDSALYLCASSFKTGLVGELFFGEGSRLTVL.

This clone was counted a few times. The chain has TRBV28 and TRBJ2-5, with D tentatively TRBD2 (5 bases). The CDR3 spans 16 residues. The V end lost 5 bases, the J end lost 4 bases, and 20 bases lay between the germline ends. The germline CDR1 and CDR2 sequences are MDHEN and SYDVKM. The CDR3 DNA reads as TGTGCCAGCAGTCCCCTTCGGGTGGGTGAGGGAGAGACCCAGTACTTC. Amino acid sequence: CASSPLRVGEGETQYF.

The rearrangement joins TRBV29-1 to TRBJ1-5, with D possibly matching TRBD1 (5 bases). The V end lost 4 bases, the J end lost 5 bases, and 15 bases lay between the germline ends. In germline, CDR1 is SQVTM, CDR2 ANQGSEA. The CDR3 runs to 14 residues. In DNA form, the CDR3 reads TGCAGCGTTGGGGCAGGGACTTTAGATCAGCCCCAGCATTTT. Translation: CSVGAGTLDQPQHF. Supplemented by reference TRBV29-1 and TRBJ1-5, the full variable domain reads SAVISQKPSRDICQRGTSLTIQCQVDSQVTMMFWYRQQPGQSLTLIATANQGSEATYESGFVIDKFPISRPNLTFSTLTVSNMSPEDSSIYLCSVGAGTLDQPQHFGDGTRLSIL.

The chain employs TRBV5-1 and TRBJ1-1, with TRBD1 matching over 8 bases. V shed 4 bases, J shed 1 base, and the junction held 3 bases outside the gene matches. The CDR3 spans 14 residues. The germline CDR1 and CDR2 sequences are SGHRS and YFSETQ. The CDR3 loop reads CASSPGTGNTEAFF. The CDR3 coding sequence is TGCGCCAGCAGCCCCGGGACAGGGAACACTGAAGCTTTCTTT.

The rearrangement joins TRBV19 to TRBJ2-3, with D unclear. The CDR3 extends over 13 amino acids. Between the trimmed V and J ends, which lost 5 bases and 1 base, there was a span of 7 bases. The germline gives CDR1 LNHDA, CDR2 SQIVND (reference sequence). The CDR3 spells CASSPAGTDTQYF. The CDR3 region has the DNA TGTGCCAGTAGTCCGGCGGGCACAGATACGCAGTATTTT.

This chain connects TRBV19 to TRBJ1-6, with 10 bases lining up with TRBD1. Per germline, CDR1 LNHDA and CDR2 SQIVND (reference sequence). This CDR3 is 13 amino acids long. V shed 7 bases, J shed 10 bases, and the junction held 4 bases outside the gene matches. The CDR3, as DNA: TGTGCCAGTAAAGACAGGGGGCAATCACCCCTCCACTTT. Protein: CASKDRGQSPLHF.

This chain links TRBV7-9 with TRBJ1-2, with D maybe TRBD1 (5 bases). Germline lookup yields CDR1 SEHNR and CDR2 FQNEAQ (reference sequence). V was trimmed by 2 bases and J by 8 bases, leaving 9 bases between them. The CDR3 has 12 amino acids. For the CDR3, the DNA is TGTGCCAGCAGCTTATCAGGGCACGGCTACACCTTC. Translation gives CASSLSGHGYTF.

In its sample, this clone was seen once. The CDR3 sequence is CASSTLSGGGYEQFF. CDR3 coding DNA: TGTGCCAGCAGCACCCTTAGCGGGGGGGGTTATGAGCAGTTCTTC. J is TRBJ2-1 and V is TRBV7-3, with TRBD2 identical over 11 bases. Germline V lookup: CDR1 SGHTA, CDR2 FQGTGA. The trim removed 5 bases at V and 8 bases at J, leaving 8 bases unmatched. The CDR3 spans 15 residues.

J is TRBJ2-7 and V is TRBV5-1; possible D gene TRBD2, 5 bases. The germline CDR1 and CDR2 sequences are SGHRS and YFSETQ. This CDR3 comprises 12 residues. The V end lost 0 bases, the J end lost 7 bases, and 8 bases lay between the germline ends. CDR3 bases: TGCGCCAGCAGCTTGGAACGGAGGGAGCAGTACTTC. This codes for CASSLERREQYF.

The sample holds a few counts of this clone. The chain is built from TRBV10-3 and TRBJ1-1, with 9 bases matching TRBD1. This CDR3 spans 11 amino acids. Germline CDR1 reads ENHRY; CDR2 reads SYGVKD. V shed 6 bases and J 10 bases; nucleotides not matched to a gene: 3. The CDR3 DNA is TGTGCCATCAGGGAGACAGGGGGAGCTTTCTTT. It translates to CAIRETGGAFF.

V is TRBV7-2 and J is TRBJ2-7; D ambiguous. Deletions cut 5 bases from V and 2 bases from J, with 13 bases between. The length of the CDR3 is 14 residues. Germline loops: CDR1 SGHTA, CDR2 FQGNSA. The CDR3 coding sequence is TGTGCCAGCAGCGTGAGCGAGTCAACCTACGAGCAGTACTTC. This encodes CASSVSESTYEQYF.

The V gene is TRBV5-1, the J gene TRBJ2-2; 9 nucleotides align to TRBD1. The CDR3 is 15 amino acids. Germline V gene sequence: CDR1 SGHRS, CDR2 YFSETQ. The V gene end was trimmed by 5 bases and the J gene end by 1 base; junction bases not matched to a gene: 3. In nucleotides, the CDR3 is TGCGCCAGCAGGCCGGGACAGGGGAACACCGGGGAGCTGTTTTTT. It is translated as CASRPGQGNTGELFF. Drawing the rest from reference TRBV5-1 and TRBJ2-2, the complete variable domain is KAGVTQTPRYLIKTRGQQVTLSCSPISGHRSVSWYQQTPGQGLQFLFEYFSETQRNKGNFPGRFSGRQFSNSRSEMNVSTLELGDSALYLCASRPGQGNTGELFFGEGSRLTVL.

This clone appeared a few times. The gene calls are TRBV10-2 and TRBJ1-6; TRBD1 matches at 9 bases. This CDR3 has 13 amino acids. Per germline, CDR1 WSHSY and CDR2 SAAADI. V dropped 11 bases and J dropped 5; count of bases not matched to a gene: 4. The CDR3 nucleotides are TGCGCCGTATGGACAGGGGATAATTCACCCCTCCACTTT. This translates into CAVWTGDNSPLHF.

CDR3 DNA sequence: TGTGCCAGCAGTCCGCTGAGCTCTGGAAACACCATATATTTT. Translating gives CASSPLSSGNTIYF. The chain is built from TRBV19 and TRBJ1-3; D is ambiguous. Trimming left V 9 bases short and J 0 bases short, with 12 bases between. Germline assignment: CDR1 LNHDA and CDR2 SQIVND (reference sequence). The CDR3 is 14 residues long.

J is TRBJ2-2 and V is TRBV18; TRBD1 aligns across 7 bases. Germline loops: CDR1 KGHSH, CDR2 LQKENI. The V segment lost 3 bases and the J segment 3 bases; nucleotides outside the gene matches: 4. The CDR3 covers 15 residues. CDR3 region: CASSPRQGDTGELFF. DNA of the CDR3: TGTGCCAGCTCACCTCGACAGGGAGACACCGGGGAGCTGTTTTTT.

There are a few counts of this clone. The V and J genes are TRBV5-1 and TRBJ2-1, with 11 bases fitting TRBD2. Germline V gene lookup returns CDR1 SGHRS and CDR2 YFSETQ. V lost 4 bases to trimming and J lost 2 bases; unmatched junction nucleotides: 8. This CDR3 is 17 amino acids long. The chain's CDR3 is CASSPVPSGGPYNEQFF. The CDR3 coding sequence is TGCGCCAGCAGCCCTGTCCCTAGCGGGGGGCCCTACAATGAGCAGTTCTTC. The variable domain in full, with the rest retrieved from reference TRBV5-1 and TRBJ2-1, is KAGVTQTPRYLIKTRGQQVTLSCSPISGHRSVSWYQQTPGQGLQFLFEYFSETQRNKGNFPGRFSGRQFSNSRSEMNVSTLELGDSALYLCASSPVPSGGPYNEQFFGPGTRLTVL.

This chain uses TRBV7-9 with TRBJ2-3; TRBD2 might be the D (6 bases). V lost 3 bases to trimming and J lost 2 bases, with 12 bases between them. Germline V gene lookup returns CDR1 SEHNR and CDR2 FQNEAQ (reference sequence). This CDR3 is 15 amino acids long. The CDR3 reads CASSFGGLFTDTQYF. The CDR3 DNA is TGTGCCAGCAGCTTCGGGGGACTTTTCACAGATACGCAGTATTTT.

DNA for the CDR3: TGCAGCGCCTCGAAAGGGAGGGCCTATGGCTACACCTTC. It is translated as CSASKGRAYGYTF. V gene TRBV29-1 combines with J gene TRBJ1-2; D remains ambiguous. The ends were cut back, 7 bases at V and 4 bases at J, with 16 bases in the middle. CDR1 and CDR2 from the germline V gene are SQVTM and ANQGSEA. The CDR3 length is 13 residues.

The chain is built from TRBV6-1 and TRBJ1-1; D ambiguous. Germline loops: CDR1 MNHNS, CDR2 SASEGT. The CDR3 loop spans 14 amino acids. The ends were cut back, 7 bases at V and 1 base at J, with 13 bases in the middle. The DNA for the CDR3 is TGTGCCAGCAAACGGGGTGGCACGAACACTGAAGCTTTCTTT. Translated: CASKRGGTNTEAFF.

The chain links TRBV6-6 to TRBJ1-3; no clear D. This CDR3 has 12 amino acids. V shed 2 bases and J shed 9 bases, with 8 bases lying between them. Germline V CDR1 and CDR2: MNHNY, SVGAGI (reference sequence). CDR3 residues: CASSYARGTIYF. As DNA, the CDR3 is TGTGCCAGCAGTTACGCCCGGGGCACCATATATTTT.

V usage is TRBV4-3 and J usage is TRBJ2-3; 9 bases are shared with TRBD2. Trimming took 1 base from V and 4 from J; bases not matched to a gene: 0. The CDR3 is 14 residues long. Looked up from germline, CDR1 is LGHNA and CDR2 is YSLEER. CDR3 coding DNA: TGCGCCAGCAGCCAAGCTAGCGGGGCAGATACGCAGTATTTT. Its protein is CASSQASGADTQYF.

CDR3 bases: TGTGCCAGCAGTTTATCGGGTAGCAATCAGCCCCAGCATTTT. This gives the protein CASSLSGSNQPQHF. The chain carries TRBV28 and TRBJ1-5; D call uncertain. The CDR3 extends over 14 amino acids. Trimming removed 1 base from V and 0 bases from J, with 4 bases in between. Germline V lookup: CDR1 MDHEN, CDR2 SYDVKM.